Listed below are T cell receptor beta chains from one sample, sequenced in a study of somatic mutations in cytotoxic T cells in rheumatoid arthritis. Profiling relied on immunoSEQ multiplex PCR, and the TCRdb table lists in-frame clones only, not all of them. The data contain roughly 16,000 clones, roughly 80% of them singletons. The source material was CD8+ T cells sorted from blood. These receptors were taken from an adult with rheumatoid arthritis. Each CDR3 is given with its conserved first and last residue. D genes are given only for firm matches. Clone size is not always given. Where it is, it says once, few, many or a class for expanded clones.

size	V	D	J	DNA	CDR3
once	TRBV4-1	NA	TRBJ1-2	TGCGCCAGCAGCCTGAACAATTACAGGCTTAACTATGGCTACACCTTC	CASSLNNYRLNYGYTF
once	TRBV11-2	NA	TRBJ2-5	TGTGCCAGCAGCTTTAGAAGTATTTGGGTACCGGGGGAGACCCAGTACTTC	CASSFRSIWVPGETQYF
few	TRBV6-1	NA	TRBJ1-6	TGTGCCAGCAGTGAATGGCAGGGTAGGAATTCACCCCTCCACTTT	CASSEWQGRNSPLHF
once	TRBV27	NA	TRBJ1-6	TGTGCCAGCAGTTTTGGCACTTCTAAACCCCTCCACTTT	CASSFGTSKPLHF
NA	TRBV4-1	TRBD1	TRBJ2-7	TGCGCCAGCAGCCAGCAACAGGGGACCAGCCCGTACGAGCAGTACTTC	CASSQQQGTSPYEQYF
NA	TRBV5-6	NA	TRBJ1-2	TGTGCCAGCAGCTTGGGGTATATCTACACCTTC	CASSLGYIYTF
NA	TRBV4-1	NA	TRBJ2-7	TGCGCCAGCAGCCCGAAAAGGGTCGACCGAATTAAGTCCTACGAGCAGTACTTC	CASSPKRVDRIKSYEQYF
NA	TRBV9	NA	TRBJ1-1	TGTGCCAGCAGCGCGGGTCAAGGGGCCGCTGAAGCTTTCTTT	CASSAGQGAAEAFF
NA	TRBV2	NA	TRBJ1-5	TGTGCCAGCAGTCCCGGGTCCACCCCCCCTATCCCCCAGCATTTT	CASSPGSTPPIPQHF
NA	TRBV2	TRBD1	TRBJ2-3	TGTGCCAGCAGTGGGGGACAGGGTCGAGATACGCAGTATTTT	CASSGGQGRDTQYF
NA	TRBV6-1	TRBD1	TRBJ1-3	TGTGCCAGCAGTGGGGAGACAGGGGTCTCTGGAAACACCATATATTTT	CASSGETGVSGNTIYF
few	TRBV2	NA	TRBJ1-5	TGTGCCAGCGGTTGGGGGGGGTTTCAGCATTTT	CASGWGGFQHF
NA	TRBV30	NA	TRBJ1-1	TGTGCCTGGAGGGTGCGGGGGGCAGCCACTGAAGCTTTCTTT	CAWRVRGAATEAFF
NA	TRBV9	NA	TRBJ1-3	TGTGCCAGCAGCCCACGGACCGACTCTGGAAACACCATATATTTT	CASSPRTDSGNTIYF
NA	TRBV6-1	NA	TRBJ1-1	TGTGCTGCCCAGACAGAGAGCGTCACTGAAGCTTTCTTT	CAAQTESVTEAFF
NA	TRBV28	NA	TRBJ1-3	TGTGCCAGCAGTTTTTCCCCACCCGGCAGGGGATATGGAAACACCATATATTTT	CASSFSPPGRGYGNTIYF
NA	TRBV6-6	NA	TRBJ1-4	TGTGCCAGCAGTTACTCGGACCGGGACCCTAATGAAAAACTGTTTTTT	CASSYSDRDPNEKLFF
NA	TRBV14	NA	TRBJ2-7	TGTGCCAGCAGCCAAGACGGTCCGCGGCTCTACTACGAGCAGTACTTC	CASSQDGPRLYYEQYF
NA	TRBV5-1	NA	TRBJ2-7	TGCGCCAGCAGCTTTGGGACAAAGTACGAGCAGTACTTC	CASSFGTKYEQYF
NA	TRBV1	NA	TRBJ2-3	TGCACCCACCGCCCCACAGATACGCAGTATTTT	CTHRPTDTQYF
NA	TRBV28	NA	TRBJ2-5	TGTGCCACCAAGGGCTATATTCAAGAGACCCAGTACTTC	CATKGYIQETQYF
NA	TRBV5-6	NA	TRBJ1-2	TGTGCCAGCAGCCCCGGGACGGCTAACTATGGCTACACCTTC	CASSPGTANYGYTF
NA	TRBV7-3	NA	TRBJ2-7	TGTGCCAGCAGCCCGGACAGCAGGTCCTACGAGCAGTACTTC	CASSPDSRSYEQYF
NA	TRBV19	NA	TRBJ1-1	TGTGCCAGTAGTATTGGGACTGAAGCTTTCTTT	CASSIGTEAFF
NA	TRBV5-1	NA	TRBJ2-3	TGCGCCAGCAGCCCTCTAGGCGGCACAGATACGCAGTATTTT	CASSPLGGTDTQYF
few	TRBV27	NA	TRBJ1-1	TGTGCCAGCAGTTTTCTGGTGGGGAGCACTGAAGCTTTCTTT	CASSFLVGSTEAFF
NA	TRBV6-6	NA	TRBJ1-4	TGTGCCAGTCGTCCAAGGGGGGCGGATGAAAAACTGTTTTTT	CASRPRGADEKLFF
NA	TRBV5-6	NA	TRBJ1-1	TGTGCCAGCAGACAACTAGGGGCTGAAGCTTTCTTT	CASRQLGAEAFF
NA	TRBV2	NA	TRBJ2-6	TGTGCCAGCAATGACAAGGACTCTGGGGCCAACGTCCTGACTTTC	CASNDKDSGANVLTF
NA	TRBV6-5	NA	TRBJ2-3	TGTGCCAGCAAATCGCACACCCAAGCAGATACGCAGTATTTT	CASKSHTQADTQYF
NA	TRBV7-6	TRBD1	TRBJ2-7	TGTGCCAGCAGCTTAGGGACCGCAGGGGGTTCCTACGAGCAGTACTTC	CASSLGTAGGSYEQYF
NA	TRBV7-9	TRBD1	TRBJ1-2	TGTGCCACCATCAACAGGGGCTATGGCTACACCTTC	CATINRGYGYTF
NA	TRBV12-5	TRBD2	TRBJ2-5	TGTGCTAGTGCCCCGGGACTAGCGGGGGGGCTGGAGACCCAGTACTTC	CASAPGLAGGLETQYF
NA	TRBV15	NA	TRBJ2-6	TGTGCCACCAGCGGACAGACCGGAGGTGGGGCCAACGTCCTGACTTTC	CATSGQTGGGANVLTF
once	TRBV7-9	NA	TRBJ2-1	TGTGCCAGCAGCTTATCCTTAGCGCAGGAGCAGTTCTTC	CASSLSLAQEQFF
NA	TRBV6-5	NA	TRBJ1-4	TGTGCCAGCAGTTACTCGGACAAGAATGAAAGACTGTTTTTT	CASSYSDKNERLFF
NA	TRBV29-1	NA	TRBJ1-4	TGCAGCGTTGGGGCGAGCGGGACTAATGAAAAACTGTTTTTT	CSVGASGTNEKLFF
NA	TRBV7-9	NA	TRBJ2-7	TGTGCCAGCAGCTTAGCCGGACGGCCCTACGAGCAGTACTTC	CASSLAGRPYEQYF
NA	TRBV28	NA	TRBJ1-3	TGTGCCACAGGGGCCTCTGGAAACACCATATATTTT	CATGASGNTIYF
NA	TRBV27	TRBD1	TRBJ1-4	TGTGCCAGCAGTCCCGACCAGGGACAGGGGGCCGCAACTAATGAAAAACTGTTTTTT	CASSPDQGQGAATNEKLFF
NA	TRBV7-6	NA	TRBJ1-1	TGTGCCAGCAGCCCAGAAGGCGGATCGAACACTGAAGCTTTCTTT	CASSPEGGSNTEAFF
NA	TRBV30	NA	TRBJ2-1	TGTGCCTGGGTCGGTAGGGCCAAGCAGTTCTTC	CAWVGRAKQFF
NA	TRBV7-9	NA	TRBJ2-3	TGTGCCAGCAGCTCTGGACAAGACCGATGGGATACGCAGTATTTT	CASSSGQDRWDTQYF
NA	TRBV27	NA	TRBJ2-7	TGTGCCAGCAGTACGACAGTCTCCTACGAGCAGTACTTC	CASSTTVSYEQYF
NA	TRBV6-4	TRBD1	TRBJ1-1	TGTGCCAGCAGTCGGGACAGGGGGCGAAACACTGAAGCTTTCTTT	CASSRDRGRNTEAFF
NA	TRBV11-3	TRBD1	TRBJ2-7	TGTGCCAGCAGCGCCGGGACAGGGGGCGAGCAGTACTTC	CASSAGTGGEQYF
NA	TRBV6-4	TRBD1	TRBJ1-6	TGTGCCAGCAGTGACACAGACAGGGGGGGGTCACCCCTCCACTTT	CASSDTDRGGSPLHF
NA	TRBV5-1	NA	TRBJ1-6	TGCGCCAGCAGCTTGGATGGGGGGAGCTCCTATAATTCACCCCTCCACTTT	CASSLDGGSSYNSPLHF
NA	TRBV13	TRBD2	TRBJ2-6	TGTGCCAGCAGCCTTAAGACTAGCGGGGGGGCCTTTGGGGCCAACGTCCTGACTTTC	CASSLKTSGGAFGANVLTF
NA	TRBV5-5	TRBD1	TRBJ2-1	TGTGCCAGCAGCCAACAGGGGGACTCTTCGGATGAGCAGTTCTTC	CASSQQGDSSDEQFF
once	TRBV6-6	TRBD2	TRBJ2-3	TGTGCCAGCACGGGGGGTACGCAGTATTTT	CASTGGTQYF
NA	TRBV28	NA	TRBJ2-1	TGTGCCAGCAGTTTACGGGGCAATGAGCAGTTCTTC	CASSLRGNEQFF
few	TRBV4-1	NA	TRBJ2-3	TGCGCCAGCAGCCAAGTTGGTCAGACCACAGATACGCAGTATTTT	CASSQVGQTTDTQYF
NA	TRBV9	TRBD2	TRBJ2-5	TGTGCCAGCAGCGTAATGGGGGGGTTAGGTCGAGAGACCCAGTACTTC	CASSVMGGLGRETQYF
NA	TRBV6-1	NA	TRBJ1-6	TGTGCCAGCAAAGAGGGGCCTCGGGGACCCCTCCACTTT	CASKEGPRGPLHF